This TCR beta chain was recovered during a study of blood T cell repertoires in COVID-19 (dated by TCRdb to the early 2020s). Regarding the study in general: Samples from collaborators originated in the United States, Italy and Spain and spanned both the acute and convalescent phases of COVID-19. The prospective study material was composed of cDNA or gDNA derived from T cells, B-cell-depleted T cells, or PBMCs. The dataset comprised deeply sampled blood TCRbeta repertoires from subjects exposed to, actively infected with, or recovered from COVID-19. The repertoires were released in a freely available public database meant as a resource for research on the immune response to SARS-CoV-2. The samples were drawn from the first 160 participants of the ongoing ImmuneRACE study and from 950 to 1,500 subjects provided by 6 global collaborators. The sample metadata nearly always contained a de-identified subject ID, COVID-19 status, age in years and sex. Where HLA class I and class II types were available, the types were taken from metadata supplied by the sample provider, not from assay-based typing. Overall results and qualifications from the work: Clinical and demographic metadata were provided uncurated, with the amount varying by source and participant.

About this clone itself: The antigen it recognizes is unknown. Per-base qualities were not stored, and no clone one base away is much larger.

TCRbeta CDR3 regions were amplified from genomic DNA using the immunoSEQ Assay, a bias-controlled multiplex PCR. The original pipeline was this. Nucleated cell counts per sample were estimated from amplification of reference gene primers within the assay. To quantify the absolute abundance of each unique TCRbeta CDR3 rearrangement, sequence reads were collapsed and filtered. For each sample, productive Simpson clonality was calculated as the square root of Simpson's diversity index across productive rearrangements. In TCRdb, the immuneACCESS table is reduced to in-frame sequences with V and J assigned. These tables do not hold every clone; where another copy was compared, an unresolved V gene accounts for under half, and the others remain unexplained. D and trimming come from the DNA, and the V and J calls and clone size come from that table. Within this sample are 180,000 or so clones, with 85% of them counted one time only. Of the sample, about 20% is held by the ten largest clones.

One collaborating source in Seattle enrolled patients while the patients were actively infected and followed the patients over time throughout the course of disease. Each collaborating institution followed its own protocols to collect whole blood in K2EDTA tubes. For TCRbeta analysis, collaborators shipped samples in one of three forms: frozen whole blood, isolated PBMCs, or DNA extracted from either of those sample types. For CDR1 and CDR2, the germline V gene (reference sequence) lists SGHNT and YYREEE. The cysteine opens and the phenylalanine closes a CDR3 of 15 amino acids. This entry keeps only the CDR3 DNA: 45 bases, framed from base 1. Trimmed from V: 4 bases; trimmed from J: 3 bases; junction bases lacking a gene match: 10.

The sequenced sample was peripheral blood. The chain is assembled from TRBV5-4 and TRBJ2-7, with 7 central nucleotides matching TRBD1. The TCR originated in a person aged 70 to 80 with COVID-19, enrolled during active disease. At the DNA level, the sequence is TGTGCCAGCAGCCCAGGGGGAACCGGAAACTACGAGCAGTACTTC. Its product reads: CASSPGGTGNYEQYF.